These 10 T cell receptor beta chains share one sample of origin, sequenced in a study of neurological immune-mediated disorders (dated by TCRdb to about 2019). The library was produced with 5' RACE. Sequencing was carried out with an Illumina HiSeq 2500. TCRdb reran the public reads through fastp at Q25 and MiXCR, keeping productive beta chains. Rows with a matching CDR3 protein are joined into one entry that keeps the most common DNA and genes. The sample table lists approximately 46,000 distinct CDR3 sequences, around 2.9% of them with a count of one. The top ten constitute less than 15% of the sample. Sequencing was carried out using PBMCs. The receptors were gathered from a woman aged 45-59 years with multiple sclerosis.

This clonotype was counted at least ten times. The rearrangement links TRBV20-1 to TRBJ2-2, with D uncertain. V was shortened by 2 bases and J by 0 bases, with 4 bases between the two germline ends. The CDR3 is made up of 13 amino acids. Germline V gene sequence: CDR1 DFQATT, CDR2 SNEGSKA (reference sequence). The DNA for the CDR3 is TGCAGTGCTAGAACACCGAACACCGGGGAGCTGTTTTTT. Protein: CSARTPNTGELFF.

This clonotype was picked up many times. The chain links TRBV2 to TRBJ2-5; 12 positions agree with TRBD2. Germline values: CDR1 SNHLY, CDR2 FYNNEI. There are 15 residues in the CDR3. The trim removed 3 bases at V and 5 bases at J, leaving 4 bases unmatched. CDR3 bases: TGTGCCAGCAGTGATTCTAGCGGGGGGGCTGAGACCCAGTACTTC. The encoded protein is CASSDSSGGAETQYF.

This clonotype was seen at least ten times. The chain combines TRBV20-1 with TRBJ2-2; 7 bases line up with TRBD1. The CDR3 has 12 residues. CDR1 and CDR2 from the germline V gene are DFQATT and SNEGSKA (reference sequence). J lost 6 bases, V lost 5 bases, and 3 bases had no gene match. The CDR3 protein is CSARQGPGELFF. CDR3 sequence (DNA): TGCAGTGCTCGACAGGGTCCCGGGGAGCTGTTTTTT.

In its sample, this clonotype was seen many times. This sequence joins TRBV5-1 and TRBJ2-3; 7 nucleotides align to TRBD2. V was clipped by 2 bases and J by 1 base; unmatched bases: 7. CDR1 is SGHRS and CDR2 is YFSETQ in the germline V gene. This CDR3 region has 16 residues. CDR3 sequence: CASSFGLVGGTDTQYF. CDR3 coding DNA: TGCGCCAGCAGCTTCGGACTAGTAGGAGGCACAGATACGCAGTATTTT.

This clonotype was detected ten times or more. The genes are TRBV5-1 and TRBJ2-3; the D call may be TRBD1 or TRBD2 (6 bases each). The V gene's germline CDR1 is SGHRS and CDR2 YFSETQ. CDR3 length: 15 residues. The V end lost 2 bases, the J end lost 4 bases, and 14 bases lay between the germline ends. The CDR3 DNA reads TGCGCCAGCAGCTTAACGGGGGCGGCTCCAGATACGCAGTATTTT. Protein: CASSLTGAAPDTQYF.

This clonotype appeared many times. This chain joins TRBV28 and TRBJ2-5; 10 bases are shared with TRBD2. V was clipped by 4 bases and J by 0 bases; unmatched bases: 5. Germline values: CDR1 MDHEN, CDR2 SYDVKM. There are 16 residues in the CDR3. CDR3 region: CASSSSGLADQETQYF. The CDR3 nucleotides are TGTGCCAGCAGTTCCTCCGGACTAGCGGACCAAGAGACCCAGTACTTC.

This clonotype was picked up many times. The chain joins TRBV3-1 to TRBJ2-5; 8 bases agree with TRBD1. The V gene end was trimmed by 4 bases and the J gene end by 2 bases; junction bases not matched to a gene: 3. Germline V lookup: CDR1 LGHDT, CDR2 YNNKEL (reference sequence). The CDR3 consists of 14 residues. The CDR3 here is CASSPRTGQETQYF. The CDR3 nucleotides are TGTGCCAGCAGCCCTAGGACAGGGCAAGAGACCCAGTACTTC.

This clonotype was seen ten or more times. The J gene is TRBJ2-3, the V gene TRBV27; D is ambiguous. V was pared by 10 bases and J by 5 bases, with 16 bases between. The CDR3 has 13 amino acids. Looked up from germline, CDR1 is MNHEY and CDR2 is SMNVEV (reference sequence). CDR3 coding DNA: TGTGCCACCTCAGGAAGTTGGGGAGATACGCAGTATTTT. Protein product: CATSGSWGDTQYF.

This clonotype was counted ten times or more. At one of its ends the junction is not consistent with the germline gene, which may arise from a read error. This chain links TRBV7-7 with TRBJ2-7, with D maybe TRBD2 (7 bases). This CDR3 is built from 15 residues. Germline values: CDR1 SSHAT, CDR2 FNYEAQ (reference sequence). The CDR3 reads CASSLRRGPSYEQYF. The CDR3 region has the DNA TGTGCTAGCAGCTTACGGCGGGGGCCCTCCTACGAGCAGTACTTC.

Many counts were recorded for this clonotype. The rearrangement joins TRBV9 to TRBJ2-3, with D possibly TRBD1 on 6 matching bases. Trimming shortened V by 0 bases and J by 0 bases, and 8 bases separated the two germline ends. The CDR3 loop spans 15 amino acids. CDR1 and CDR2 (germline): SGDLS, YYNGEE. The CDR3 bases are TGTGCCAGCAGCGTAGCGGGACAAAGCACAGATACGCAGTATTTT. This translates into CASSVAGQSTDTQYF.